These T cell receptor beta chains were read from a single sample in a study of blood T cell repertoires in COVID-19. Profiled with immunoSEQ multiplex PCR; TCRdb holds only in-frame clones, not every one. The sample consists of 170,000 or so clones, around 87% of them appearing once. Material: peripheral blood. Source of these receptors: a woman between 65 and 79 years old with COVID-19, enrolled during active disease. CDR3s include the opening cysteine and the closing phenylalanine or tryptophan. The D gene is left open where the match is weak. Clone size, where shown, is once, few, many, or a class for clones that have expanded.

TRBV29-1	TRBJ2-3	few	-	TGCAGCACCAAGGACACTAGCACAGATACGCAGTATTTT	CSTKDTSTDTQYF
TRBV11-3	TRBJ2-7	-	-	TGTGCCAGCAGCTTAGGCGGGGTAAAAGGAGACGAGCAGTACTTC	CASSLGGVKGDEQYF
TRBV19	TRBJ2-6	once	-	TGTGCCAGTAGTATTCAGGGGTTTAGCTCTGGGGCCAACGTCCTGACTTTC	CASSIQGFSSGANVLTF
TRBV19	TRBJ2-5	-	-	TGTGCCAGTAGTATGTCCGGGAGCGGGCAAGAGACCCAGTACTTC	CASSMSGSGQETQYF
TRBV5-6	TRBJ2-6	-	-	TGTGCCAGCAGCGGGAGGCAGAAAGGCTCTGGGGCCAACGTCCTGACTTTC	CASSGRQKGSGANVLTF
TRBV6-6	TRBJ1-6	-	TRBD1	TGTGCCAGCAGTTACCAGGGGGCAGATTCACCCCTCCACTTT	CASSYQGADSPLHF
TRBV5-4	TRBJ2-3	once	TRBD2	TGTGCCAGCAGCCCGGGGGGTGTCGGGGCCACAGATACGCAGTATTTT	CASSPGGVGATDTQYF
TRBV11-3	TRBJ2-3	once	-	TGTGCCAGCAGCCCCGTCCGGGGGGCTTTAGATACGCAGTATTTT	CASSPVRGALDTQYF
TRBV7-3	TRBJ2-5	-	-	TGTGCCAGCAGCCGTCGAGGGCTGGGTGAAACCCAGTACTTC	CASSRRGLGETQYF
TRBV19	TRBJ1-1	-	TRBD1	TGTGCCACCCGACAGGGCGGCACTGAAGCTTTCTTT	CATRQGGTEAFF
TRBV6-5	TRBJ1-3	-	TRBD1	TGTGCCAGCAGCCCAGGGGGACGAAACACCATATATTTT	CASSPGGRNTIYF
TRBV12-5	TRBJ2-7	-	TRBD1	TGTGCTAGTAGTAAGGGACAGGGCTCCTACGAGCAGTACTTC	CASSKGQGSYEQYF
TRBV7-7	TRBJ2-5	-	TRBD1	TGTGCTAGCAGCTTAGAGCTAGGACAGGGCCAAGAGACCCAGTACTTC	CASSLELGQGQETQYF
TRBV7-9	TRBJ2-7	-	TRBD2	TGTGCCAGCAGCTCCCTAGCGGGAGTCGAGCAGTACTTC	CASSSLAGVEQYF
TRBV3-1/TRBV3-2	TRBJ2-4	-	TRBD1	TGTGCCAGCAGCCTAGGCAGGGGGCGGTCCAACATTCAGTACTTC	CASSLGRGRSNIQYF
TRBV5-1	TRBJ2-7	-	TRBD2	TGCGCCAGCAGGGAGGGACTAGCGGGCTACGAGCAGTACTTC	CASREGLAGYEQYF
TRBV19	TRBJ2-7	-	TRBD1	TGTGCCAGTAGTCCGGGACAGGGGGCTAGATTAGCCTACGAGCAGTACTTC	CASSPGQGARLAYEQYF
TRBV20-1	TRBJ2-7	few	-	TGCAGTGCTAGTCCCGGGACACTCTCCTACGAGCAGTACTTC	CSASPGTLSYEQYF
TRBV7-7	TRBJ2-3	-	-	TGTGCTAGCAGCCACCAGGGGGGTACGCAGTATTTT	CASSHQGGTQYF
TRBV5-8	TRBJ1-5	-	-	TGTGCCAGCAGCTTCCGAAGGGGGAGTCAGCCCCAGCATTTT	CASSFRRGSQPQHF
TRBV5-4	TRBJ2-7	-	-	TGTGCCAGCAGCTTGGGGGCCGTAACCTACGAGCAGTACTTC	CASSLGAVTYEQYF
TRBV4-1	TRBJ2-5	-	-	TGCGCCAGCAGCCCCCGCCGGGGTCCAGAGACCCAGTACTTC	CASSPRRGPETQYF
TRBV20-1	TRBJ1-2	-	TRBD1	TGCAGTGCCAAAAAAGGGGGCCACTACACCTTC	CSAKKGGHYTF
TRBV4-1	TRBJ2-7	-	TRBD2	TGCGCCAGCAGCCAAGAGCGACTAGCGGGAAACTCGTCCTACGAGCAGTACTTC	CASSQERLAGNSSYEQYF
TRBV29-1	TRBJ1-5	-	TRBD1	TGCAGCGTTGGACAGGGTAATAATCAGCCCCAGCATTTT	CSVGQGNNQPQHF
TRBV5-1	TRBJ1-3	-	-	TGCGCCAGCAGCTTGGCAGGGGCGGCTTTGGGAAACACCATATATTTT	CASSLAGAALGNTIYF
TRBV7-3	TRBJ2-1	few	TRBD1	TGTGCCAGCAGCCTATTAGGGGACAGGGTGGACAATGAGCAGTTCTTC	CASSLLGDRVDNEQFF
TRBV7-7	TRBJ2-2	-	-	TGTGCTAGCAGCTCCGGACAAACGAAGACCGGGGAGCTGTTTTTT	CASSSGQTKTGELFF
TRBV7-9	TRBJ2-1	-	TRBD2	TGTGCCAGCAGCTTGGGACTAGCGGGTTTTTACAATGAGCAGTTCTTC	CASSLGLAGFYNEQFF
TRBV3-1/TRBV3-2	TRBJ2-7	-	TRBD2	TGTGCCAGCAGCCCCCCGGGACTAGCCTACGAGCAGTACTTC	CASSPPGLAYEQYF
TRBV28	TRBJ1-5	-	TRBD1	TGTGCCAGCAGTTTACAAGCAGGGGGCATTAGACAGCCCCAGCATTTT	CASSLQAGGIRQPQHF
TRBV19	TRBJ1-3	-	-	TGTGCCAGTAGTACTACAGGTCGGTCTGGAAACACCATATATTTT	CASSTTGRSGNTIYF
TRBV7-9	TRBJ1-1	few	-	TGTGCCAGCAGCTTAGCCACGGGACTCCGACAAAGGAACACTGAAGCTTTCTTT	CASSLATGLRQRNTEAFF
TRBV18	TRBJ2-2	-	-	TGTGCCAGCTCACCGTGGTCCAGGGTCAAGGCCCGGGAGCTGTTTTTT	CASSPWSRVKARELFF
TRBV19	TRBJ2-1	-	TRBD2	TGTGCCAGTACTAGCGGGAGGCGCTACAATGAGCAGTTCTTC	CASTSGRRYNEQFF
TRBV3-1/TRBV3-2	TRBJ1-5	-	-	TGTGCCAGCAGTCTAGACAGGAATCAGCCCCAGCATTTT	CASSLDRNQPQHF
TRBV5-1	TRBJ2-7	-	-	TGCGCCAGCAGCTCAGGTTCCTACGAGCAGTACTTC	CASSSGSYEQYF
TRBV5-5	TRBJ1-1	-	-	TGTGCCAGCAGCTTAGGGATTACAGGCACCTACACTGAAGCTTTCTTT	CASSLGITGTYTEAFF
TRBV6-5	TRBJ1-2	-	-	TGTGCCAGCAGTTACTCGCTTCAGGGGCCCTATGGCTACACCTTC	CASSYSLQGPYGYTF
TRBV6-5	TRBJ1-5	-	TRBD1	TGTGCCAGCATTCGGGACAGAAGCAATCAGCCCCAGCATTTT	CASIRDRSNQPQHF
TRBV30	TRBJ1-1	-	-	TGTGCCTGGATGCAGGGTCTGTGGACTGAAGCTTTCTTT	CAWMQGLWTEAFF
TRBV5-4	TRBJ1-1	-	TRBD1	TGTGCCAGCAGCTGGGGACAGCTGAACACTGAAGCTTTCTTT	CASSWGQLNTEAFF
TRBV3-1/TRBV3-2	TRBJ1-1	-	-	TGTGCCAGCAGCCTGGGACATTCTGAAGCTTTCTTT	CASSLGHSEAFF
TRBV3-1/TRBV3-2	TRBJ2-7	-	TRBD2	TGTGCCAGCAGCCACGGGACTAGCGGGACCTACGAGCAGTACTTC	CASSHGTSGTYEQYF
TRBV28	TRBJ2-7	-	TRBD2	TGTGCCAGCAGCCAAGGGACTAGCGGGAGTTACGAGCAGTACTTC	CASSQGTSGSYEQYF
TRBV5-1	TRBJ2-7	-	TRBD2	TGCGCCAGCAGCCTTAGCGGGAAGAGCTCCTACGAGCAGTACTTC	CASSLSGKSSYEQYF
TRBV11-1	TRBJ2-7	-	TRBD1	TGTGCCAGCAGCACGACCAGGGGGACCTCCTACGAGCAGTACTTC	CASSTTRGTSYEQYF
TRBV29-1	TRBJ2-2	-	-	TGCAGCGTAGTCGCGGGATTAAACACCGGGGAGCTGTTTTTT	CSVVAGLNTGELFF
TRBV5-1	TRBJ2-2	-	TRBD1	TGCGCCAGCTACCGGGACAGCAAAACCGGGGAGCTGTTTTTT	CASYRDSKTGELFF